This TCR beta chain is drawn from a study of CD8 T cells in ankylosing spondylitis (TCRdb year 2017). Broadly, across the study: T cell receptor beta repertoires were profiled in healthy donors and ankylosing spondylitis patients so that disease-linked TCR variants could be found. Peripheral blood was sampled, and synovial fluid was additionally collected from ankylosing spondylitis patients. The full study cohort comprised 25 ankylosing spondylitis patients and roughly 110 healthy donors.

Inclusive of the bounding cysteine and phenylalanine, the CDR3 is 13 residues long. This entry keeps only the CDR3 DNA: 39 bases, framed from base 1. The V end gives up 6 bases and the J end 5 bases, leaving 7 bases in the junction not matched to a gene. Based on the germline V gene, the CDR1 and CDR2 sequences are SQVTM and ANQGSEA. This clonotype was seen at least ten times. Its target antigen remains unknown. No much larger clonotype is one base removed from it; base qualities were not supplied. General study outcomes and caveats: The disease-linked clones were reported to be significantly enriched in matched synovial fluid samples from ankylosing spondylitis patients. A CD8+ phenotype was shown by the disease-linked clones, which were found at relatively low frequencies in peripheral blood. Some TCR beta motif variants had previously been reported in synovial fluid and blood of reactive arthritis patients, which suggested common disease-initiation mechanisms. A TCR beta motif of fewer than 10 highly homologous amino acid variants appeared characteristic of blood from ankylosing spondylitis patients.

Reads for this sample came from an Illumina HiSeq 2500. Quantitative 5'-RACE with molecular barcodes was the method used to prepare the TCR beta libraries. Regarding the original processing steps: A new computational method, built on a probabilistic model of VDJ rearrangement, was used to identify disease-linked TCR variants. TCRdb ran its own pipeline on the public reads, namely fastp trimming at Q25 and MiXCR clone calling, and kept in-frame beta chains. Rows are combined by CDR3 protein, so each entry shows the most common genes and DNA. The V and J calls were determined by TCRdb, not by the authors. For this sample there are roughly 200,000 distinct CDR3 sequences; roughly 24% appear just once. The biggest ten clones account for approximately 6.6% of the sample.

The sequence derives from a male donor with ankylosing spondylitis or in good health (not recorded which). The specimen sequenced was blood, either unsorted or a sorted T cell fraction (not recorded which). Recombination linked TRBV29-1 to TRBJ2-5; the junction holds 9 bases that match TRBD2. The DNA sequence follows: TGCAGCGTGGATAGCGGGAGAGGCGAGACCCAGTACTTC. It translates to CSVDSGRGETQYF.